Listed here are 6 T cell receptor beta chains from one sample, sequenced in a study of blood T cell repertoires in COVID-19. TCRdb's table, derived via immunoSEQ multiplex PCR, lists solely in-frame clones and lacks some. Here the sample spans roughly 150,000 clones, roughly 80% being singletons. The sequenced sample was peripheral blood. These receptors originate from an older man with active or convalescent COVID-19.

The DNA of the CDR3 is TGCGCCAGCAGCTTCGGGACAGGGCGGGGAGGCTACACCTTC. It is translated as CASSFGTGRGGYTF. The chain employs TRBV5-1 and TRBJ1-2; 9 bases fit TRBD1. V lost 2 bases to trimming and J lost 8 bases; unmatched junction nucleotides: 7. Germline V CDR1 and CDR2: SGHRS, YFSETQ. CDR3 size: 14 residues.

V and J are TRBV24-1 and TRBJ2-7; D is perhaps TRBD2 (5 bases). With 6 bases removed from V and 5 bases from J, the gap between germline ends came to 13 bases. The germline gives CDR1 KGHDR, CDR2 SFDVKD. This CDR3 contains 13 residues. The CDR3 is CATSRQPGDEQYF. CDR3 nucleotide sequence: TGTGCCACCAGTCGCCAGCCCGGGGACGAGCAGTACTTC.

The J gene is TRBJ2-1, the V gene TRBV29-1; tentative D call: TRBD2 (6 bases). V was shortened by 3 bases and J by 4 bases, with 13 bases between the two germline ends. Germline values: CDR1 SQVTM, CDR2 ANQGSEA. The CDR3 consists of 14 residues. CDR3 loop: CSVDRGLGYNEQFF. CDR3 sequence (DNA): TGCAGCGTTGATCGGGGGTTGGGTTACAATGAGCAGTTCTTC.

This clone came up a few times. The rearrangement joins TRBV5-1 to TRBJ2-2, with 8 bases aligning to TRBD2. V lost 0 bases and J lost 4; bases outside the gene matches: 2. The CDR3 loop spans 15 amino acids. Germline V gene data show CDR1 as SGHRS and CDR2 as YFSETQ. CDR3 DNA: TGCGCCAGCAGCTTGGATGCGGGGGGCACCGGGGAGCTGTTTTTT. It is translated as CASSLDAGGTGELFF.

The chain has TRBV2 and TRBJ1-2; the D is unclear. Germline V CDR1 and CDR2: SNHLY, FYNNEI. The CDR3 consists of 13 residues. The V and J ends lost 2 bases and 4 bases respectively, with 8 bases between them. The CDR3 DNA follows: TGTGCCAGCAGTGAATACGAGATCTATGGCTACACCTTC. Protein sequence: CASSEYEIYGYTF.

CDR3 protein: CASSEALLGDYQPQHF. The CDR3 DNA sequence: TGTGCCAGCAGTGAAGCGCTTCTCGGGGACTATCAGCCCCAGCATTTT. This chain connects TRBV6-1 to TRBJ1-5; tentative D call: TRBD1 (5 bases). Trimming removed 0 bases from V and 5 bases from J, with 14 bases in between. The germline CDR1 and CDR2 sequences are MNHNS and SASEGT. This CDR3 spans 16 amino acids.